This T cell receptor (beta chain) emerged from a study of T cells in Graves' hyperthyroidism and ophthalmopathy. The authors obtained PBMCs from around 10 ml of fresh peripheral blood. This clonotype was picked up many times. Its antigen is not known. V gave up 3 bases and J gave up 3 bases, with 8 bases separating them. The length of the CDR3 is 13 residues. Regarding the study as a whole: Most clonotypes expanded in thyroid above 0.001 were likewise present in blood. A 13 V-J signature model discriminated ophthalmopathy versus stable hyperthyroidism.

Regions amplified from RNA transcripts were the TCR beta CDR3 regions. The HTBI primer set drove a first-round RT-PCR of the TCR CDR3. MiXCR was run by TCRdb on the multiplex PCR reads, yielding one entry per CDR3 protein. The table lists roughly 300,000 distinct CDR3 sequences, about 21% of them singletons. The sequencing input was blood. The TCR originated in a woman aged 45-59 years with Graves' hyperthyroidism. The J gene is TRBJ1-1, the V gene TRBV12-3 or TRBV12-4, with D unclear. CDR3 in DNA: TGTGCCAGCAGTTTCGCGGTGGACACTGAAGCTTTCTTT. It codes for CASSFAVDTEAFF.